What follows are 29 T cell receptor beta chains derived from one specimen sequenced in a study of T cell repertoires in cytomegalovirus infection. TCRdb fed the reads into MiXCR, producing one record per CDR3 protein. The repertoire includes 140,000 to 150,000 distinct CDR3 sequences, more than 25% of them detected once, and 45% to 55% sits in the top ten. For these receptors, no antigen is known. The material was CD8+ T cells from cultured PBMCs, obtained from culture after CMV antigen stimulation. Source of these receptors: a human donor in good health (CMV status not recorded). Some clones in this sample may be carry-over from other donors' samples.

A note on this clonotype: A read error may account for a junction end that differs from germline. The chain recombines TRBV19 with TRBJ1-1; tentative D call: TRBD1 (5 bases). Germline lookup yields CDR1 LNHDA and CDR2 SQIVND (reference sequence). The CDR3 consists of 13 residues. The CDR3, as DNA: TGTGTCAGTAGTATGGGGGAGGCCACTGAAGCTTTCTTT. Translated, it gives CVSSMGEATEAFF. Together with reference TRBV19 and TRBJ1-1, the CDR3 gives the full variable domain: DGGITQSPKYLFRKEGQNVTLSCEQNLNHDAMYWYRQDPGQGLRLIYYSQIVNDFQKGDIAEGYSVSREKKESFPLTVTSAQKNPTAFYLCVSSMGEATEAFFGQGTRLTVV.

The rearrangement uses TRBV24-1 and TRBJ2-3, with TRBD2 matching 7 bases. CDR3 length equals 16 residues. V dropped 2 bases and J dropped 7; count of bases not matched to a gene: 11. Germline loops: CDR1 KGHDR, CDR2 SFDVKD. This chain's CDR3 is CATSDSSGTHRNTQYF. The CDR3 DNA reads as TGTGCCACCAGTGATTCTAGCGGAACACACAGGAATACGCAGTATTTT.

The chain couples TRBV9 to TRBJ2-1; unclear D gene. Trimming removed 6 bases at V and 9 bases at J, with 13 bases between. Germline assignment: CDR1 SGDLS and CDR2 YYNGEE. This CDR3 spans 12 amino acids. CDR3 DNA: TGTGCCAGCACCCCTCCGGCAGGTGAGCAGTTCTTC. It yields the protein CASTPPAGEQFF.

The CDR3 bases are TGTGCCAGCAGTTGGGACAGATCCACTGAAGCTTTCTTT. Protein product: CASSWDRSTEAFF. The chain uses TRBV27 and TRBJ1-1; 7 nucleotides agree with TRBD1. The CDR3 has 13 residues. Germline CDR1 is MNHEY and CDR2 is SMNVEV (reference sequence). Trimming at V came to 4 bases and at J to 4 bases, leaving 3 bases not matched to a gene.

There are many counts of this clonotype. V usage is TRBV27 and J usage is TRBJ1-1, with D unclear. V was clipped by 3 bases and J by 3 bases, with 11 bases between them. The CDR3 covers 14 residues. Germline CDR1 is MNHEY and CDR2 is SMNVEV (reference sequence). CDR3 bases: TGTGCCAGCAGTTTCTCGGGAATGGACACTGAAGCTTTCTTT. Its protein is CASSFSGMDTEAFF.

This clonotype was detected a few times. V usage is TRBV7-6 and J usage is TRBJ1-4; D is perhaps TRBD1 (6 bases). The ends were cut back, 4 bases at V and 3 bases at J, with 12 bases in the middle. Germline CDR1 and CDR2: SGHVS and FNYEAQ. The CDR3 totals 15 residues. DNA for the CDR3: TGTGCCAGCAGCTCCGGACAGCAGCCTAATGAAAAACTGTTTTTT. It encodes CASSSGQQPNEKLFF.

The genes are TRBV6-6 and TRBJ1-2; D is uncertain. CDR3 length: 10 amino acids. Deletions cut 5 bases from V and 6 bases from J, with 4 bases between. Germline lookup yields CDR1 MNHNY and CDR2 SVGAGI (reference sequence). The CDR3 region has the DNA TGTGCCAGCAGTCTCAATGGCTACACCTTC. This translates into CASSLNGYTF.

The chain combines TRBV6-5 with TRBJ1-1; D perhaps matches TRBD1 (5 bases). The germline gives CDR1 MNHEY, CDR2 SVGAGI. This CDR3 has 16 amino acids. Trimming removed 7 bases at V and 5 bases at J, with 23 bases between. CDR3 residues: CASTSGRWRGGTEAFF. In nucleotides, the CDR3 is TGTGCCAGCACCTCGGGCCGATGGAGGGGAGGGACTGAAGCTTTCTTT.

This clonotype was seen a single time. This chain uses TRBV20-1 with TRBJ2-4; 10 bases fit TRBD2. J was trimmed by 15 bases and V by 3 bases; bases with no gene match: 8. The CDR3 contains 12 residues. Looked up from germline, CDR1 is DFQATT and CDR2 is SNEGSKA (reference sequence). DNA of the CDR3: TGCAGTGCTAGGGAGGGGACTAGCGAGCCGTACTTC. It codes for CSAREGTSEPYF.

This clonotype was seen a few times. This chain's CDR3 is CASSIGERGAHNEQFF. The DNA for the CDR3 is TGTGCCAGTAGTATAGGAGAGCGGGGGGCCCACAATGAGCAGTTCTTC. The rearrangement links TRBV19 to TRBJ2-1; 9 positions agree with TRBD2. CDR1 LNHDA and CDR2 SQIVND come from the germline V gene (reference sequence). Losses at the gene ends were 1 base for V and 5 bases for J; bases not matched to a gene: 6. The CDR3 has 16 amino acids. Combining the CDR3 with reference TRBV19 and TRBJ2-1 gives the whole variable domain DGGITQSPKYLFRKEGQNVTLSCEQNLNHDAMYWYRQDPGQGLRLIYYSQIVNDFQKGDIAEGYSVSREKKESFPLTVTSAQKNPTAFYLCASSIGERGAHNEQFFGPGTRLTVL.

At least ten counts were recorded for this clonotype. This chain connects TRBV20-1 to TRBJ2-1; 9 bases line up with TRBD1. The V segment lost 1 base and the J segment 3 bases; nucleotides outside the gene matches: 7. The germline V gene encodes CDR1 DFQATT and CDR2 SNEGSKA (reference sequence). The CDR3 extends over 16 amino acids. DNA for the CDR3: TGCAGTGCTAGAGCTCTCCCGGGACAGGGCTACAATGAGCAGTTCTTC. Translation gives CSARALPGQGYNEQFF.

As regards this clonotype: A much more abundant neighbour one base away suggests this may be a read error. V is TRBV3-1 and J is TRBJ2-1; unclear D gene. The CDR3 has 16 residues. The germline V gene encodes CDR1 LGHDT and CDR2 YNNKEL (reference sequence). Here the CDR3 reads CPSSQDLLREYNEQFF. In nucleotides, the CDR3 is TGTCCCAGCAGCCAAGATCTTCTGCGAGAATACAATGAGCAGTTCTTC.

This clonotype has at least ten counts. This chain links TRBV20-1 with TRBJ1-1; D gene uncertain. The V gene's germline CDR1 is DFQATT and CDR2 SNEGSKA (reference sequence). Trimming removed 0 bases from V and 0 bases from J, with 11 bases in between. The CDR3 extends over 15 amino acids. The CDR3 region is CSARDLGALNTEAFF. CDR3 coding DNA: TGCAGTGCTAGAGATCTAGGTGCCTTGAACACTGAAGCTTTCTTT.

The chain is built from TRBV7-2 and TRBJ2-3, with TRBD2 identical over 12 bases. V lost 3 bases to trimming and J lost 4 bases; unmatched junction nucleotides: 5. The germline CDR1 and CDR2 sequences are SGHTA and FQGNSA. This CDR3 region has 16 residues. The CDR3 is CASSFLLAGGPDTQYF. In DNA, the CDR3 is TGTGCCAGCAGCTTCTTACTAGCGGGGGGCCCAGATACGCAGTATTTT.

As concerns this clonotype: This CDR3 is missing its conserved last phenylalanine or tryptophan, likely due to a read error. The V call is TRBV4-1, the J call TRBJ2-7; perhaps TRBD1 as D (6 bases). Germline V lookup: CDR1 MGHRA, CDR2 YSYEKL. Trimming left V 1 base short and J 0 bases short, with 10 bases between. The CDR3 has 15 amino acids. This chain's CDR3 is CASSQGQVSSYEQYY. The CDR3 coding sequence is TGCGCCAGCAGCCAAGGACAGGTGAGCTCCTACGAGCAGTACTAC.

The CDR3 DNA reads TGTGCCAGCCGTATAAACACAGATACGCAGTATTTT. It is translated as CASRINTDTQYF. This chain uses TRBV5-6 with TRBJ2-3; unclear D gene. The CDR3 runs 12 residues. CDR1 is SGHDT and CDR2 is YYEEEE in the germline V gene. V was trimmed by 7 bases and J by 2 bases, leaving 8 bases between them.

This rearrangement joins TRBV6-1 to TRBJ2-3, with a possible D match to TRBD1 (6 bases). V was cut by 5 bases and J by 6 bases, with 15 bases left in between. CDR1 is MNHNS and CDR2 is SASEGT in the germline V gene. The CDR3 has 14 amino acids. The CDR3 DNA reads as TGTGCCAGCAGTCCAATCGACAGGAGCGATACGCAGTATTTT. Encoded protein: CASSPIDRSDTQYF.

This sequence joins TRBV27 and TRBJ1-1; D remains ambiguous. The CDR3 is made up of 15 amino acids. Per the germline V gene, CDR1 is MNHEY and CDR2 is SMNVEV (reference sequence). Trimming removed 0 bases from V and 4 bases from J, with 12 bases in between. CDR3 DNA: TGTGCCAGCAGTTTATCTGTCAGCGGCGGCACTGAAGCTTTCTTT. Its protein is CASSLSVSGGTEAFF.

This clonotype was counted ten times or more. The gene calls are TRBV6-5 and TRBJ1-1; D gene unclear. This CDR3 comprises 13 residues. CDR1 and CDR2 from the germline V gene are MNHEY and SVGAGI. Trimming took off 2 bases at V and 3 bases at J, with 7 bases between the two ends. CDR3: CASSYLGYTEAFF. In nucleotides, the CDR3 is TGTGCCAGCAGTTACCTGGGGTACACTGAAGCTTTCTTT.

There are many counts of this clonotype. The J gene is TRBJ2-1, the V gene TRBV19; 7 positions match TRBD1. The CDR3 has 13 amino acids. CDR1 is LNHDA and CDR2 is SQIVND in the germline V gene (reference sequence). V trimming: 6 bases; J trimming: 10 bases; junction bases outside the gene matches: 9. CDR3: CASSTTGLEEQFF. The CDR3 DNA is TGTGCCAGTAGCACGACAGGGTTAGAGGAGCAGTTCTTC. Looking up the rest from reference TRBV19 and TRBJ2-1 gives the full variable domain: DGGITQSPKYLFRKEGQNVTLSCEQNLNHDAMYWYRQDPGQGLRLIYYSQIVNDFQKGDIAEGYSVSREKKESFPLTVTSAQKNPTAFYLCASSTTGLEEQFFGPGTRLTVL.

The chain combines TRBV7-3 with TRBJ2-3; 8 bases align to TRBD2. Germline loops: CDR1 SGHTA, CDR2 FQGTGA. Losses at the gene ends were 1 base for V and 4 bases for J; bases not matched to a gene: 4. This CDR3 region has 15 residues. CDR3 loop: CASSLIGGAADTQYF. The CDR3 DNA is TGTGCCAGCAGCTTAATCGGGGGGGCTGCAGATACGCAGTATTTT. The whole variable domain, filled in from reference TRBV7-3 and TRBJ2-3, reads GAGVSQTPSNKVTEKGKYVELRCDPISGHTALYWYRQSLGQGPEFLIYFQGTGAADDSGLPNDRFFAVRPEGSVSTLKIQRTERGDSAVYLCASSLIGGAADTQYFGPGTRLTVL.

This clonotype showed up just a few times. The rearrangement uses TRBV7-6 and TRBJ2-5; TRBD2 matches 14 bases. CDR1 is SGHVS and CDR2 is FNYEAQ in the germline V gene. The CDR3 has 17 amino acids. V lost 5 bases and J lost 0; bases outside the gene matches: 5. The CDR3 sequence: CASSGTSGGAYQETQYF. The DNA for the CDR3 is TGTGCCAGCAGCGGGACTAGCGGGGGAGCTTACCAAGAGACCCAGTACTTC.

The V gene is TRBV2, the J gene TRBJ2-7; D ambiguous. V was cut by 2 bases and J by 2 bases, with 10 bases left in between. This CDR3 is 14 amino acids long. Germline CDR1 reads SNHLY; CDR2 reads FYNNEI. The CDR3 reads CASSEWVGTYEQYF. Here the CDR3 DNA reads TGTGCCAGCAGTGAATGGGTGGGGACCTACGAGCAGTACTTC.

The V call is TRBV19, the J call TRBJ2-1; either TRBD1 or TRBD2 may supply D (5 bases each). The CDR3 spans 15 residues. The germline V gene encodes CDR1 LNHDA and CDR2 SQIVND (reference sequence). V lost 5 bases and J lost 4, with 15 bases in between. CDR3 nucleotides: TGTGCCAGTAGTGTGGGGGTGGGGGATTACAATGAGCAGTTCTTC. Amino acids: CASSVGVGDYNEQFF.

V gene TRBV7-6 combines with J gene TRBJ2-3; D might be TRBD1 or TRBD2, each matching 6 bases. V was clipped by 0 bases and J by 4 bases, with 11 bases between them. The germline V gene has CDR1 SGHVS and CDR2 FNYEAQ. The CDR3 runs to 15 residues. Written as DNA, the CDR3 is TGTGCCAGCAGCTTAGCCGGGGGCGGGGCAGATACGCAGTATTTT. Translating it yields CASSLAGGGADTQYF.

The chain carries TRBV7-6 and TRBJ2-5; 7 nucleotides line up with TRBD1. This CDR3 comprises 14 residues. Looked up from germline, CDR1 is SGHVS and CDR2 is FNYEAQ. Trimming at V came to 3 bases and at J to 1 base, leaving 2 bases not matched to a gene. In nucleotides, the CDR3 is TGTGCCAGCAGCTTCGCAGGGGGCCAAGAGACCCAGTACTTC. Translating gives CASSFAGGQETQYF.

The chain combines TRBV11-2 with TRBJ2-5; 8 nucleotides align to TRBD1. CDR3 length: 14 residues. V lost 5 bases, J lost 4 bases, and 6 bases stayed unmatched. CDR1 SGHAT and CDR2 FQNNGV come from the germline V gene. The CDR3 coding sequence is TGTGCCAGCAGCCTACGGACAGGGCTAGAGACCCAGTACTTC. Amino acid sequence: CASSLRTGLETQYF.

The V and J genes are TRBV19 and TRBJ1-5; D perhaps matches TRBD1 (6 bases). Trimming took 5 bases from V and 2 from J, leaving 16 bases between them. Germline CDR1 reads LNHDA; CDR2 reads SQIVND (reference sequence). CDR3 length: 16 amino acids. The DNA of the CDR3 is TGTGCCAGTAGTTCACGGACAGCCTGGGGCAATCAGCCCCAGCATTTT. This encodes CASSSRTAWGNQPQHF.

The chain has TRBV12-3 or TRBV12-4 and TRBJ1-5; no definite D call. CDR3 length equals 15 residues. The V end was cut by 3 bases, the J end by 0 bases, with 9 bases between. The CDR3 loop is CASSLNGYSNQPQHF. The CDR3 region has the DNA TGTGCCAGCAGTTTGAATGGATATAGCAATCAGCCCCAGCATTTT.